The 16 T cell receptor beta chains in this list originate from one sample, sequenced in a study of vaccination and CD4 T cells after COVID-19. Specified treatment: roughly 11-day PBMC culture with coronavirus spike peptide pools or control peptides (ViraFEST assay). Cultured CD4+ T-cell DNA underwent Oncomine TCR Beta short-read sequencing. TCRdb reprocessed the PCR reads via MiXCR and lists one record per CDR3 protein. The repertoire consists of 15,000 to 20,000 distinct CDR3 sequences, with around 47% occurring once and the leading ten covering roughly 5%. The antigens for these receptors are not known. The starting material was CD4+ T cells from blood, cultured in vitro, obtained before SARS-CoV-2 vaccination. These TCRs come from a human donor who had recovered from COVID-19.

V usage is TRBV7-9 and J usage is TRBJ2-2; a possible D gene is TRBD1 (5 bases). The CDR3 has 14 amino acids. Germline values: CDR1 SEHNR, CDR2 FQNEAQ (reference sequence). Trimming stripped 3 bases from V and 2 bases from J, with 7 bases between. CDR3 in DNA: TGTGCCAGCAGCTTGACAGCAAACACCGGGGAGCTGTTTTTT. Amino acids: CASSLTANTGELFF. The whole variable domain, remainder taken from reference TRBV7-9 and TRBJ2-2, is DTGVSQNPRHKITKRGQNVTFRCDPISEHNRLYWYRQTLGQGPEFLTYFQNEAQLEKSRLLSDRFSAERPKGSFSTLEIQRTEQGDSAMYLCASSLTANTGELFFGEGSRLTVL.

By its share, this clonotype is medium-sized. The chain has TRBV27 and TRBJ1-5; D uncertain. The CDR3 runs to 13 residues. The V and J ends lost 2 bases and 6 bases respectively, with 8 bases between them. Germline loops: CDR1 MNHEY, CDR2 SMNVEV (reference sequence). This CDR3 is CASSLVLGQPQHF. The CDR3 coding sequence is TGTGCCAGCAGTTTAGTTTTGGGTCAGCCCCAGCATTTT.

The chain employs TRBV20-1 and TRBJ1-1; D call uncertain. Germline lookup yields CDR1 DFQATT and CDR2 SNEGSKA (reference sequence). V lost 6 bases, J lost 0 bases, and 8 bases lay in between. The CDR3 totals 12 residues. DNA of the CDR3: TGCAGTGCCCCGACCGTGAACACTGAAGCTTTCTTT. Translation: CSAPTVNTEAFF.

J is TRBJ2-1 and V is TRBV19, with D unclear. The ends were cut back, 0 bases at V and 6 bases at J, with 3 bases in the middle. The CDR3 totals 12 residues. CDR1 is LNHDA, CDR2 SQIVND, per germline (reference sequence). The CDR3 sequence: CASSIEGNEQFF. CDR3 coding DNA: TGTGCCAGTAGTATAGAGGGCAATGAGCAGTTCTTC. The whole variable domain, remainder taken from reference TRBV19 and TRBJ2-1, is DGGITQSPKYLFRKEGQNVTLSCEQNLNHDAMYWYRQDPGQGLRLIYYSQIVNDFQKGDIAEGYSVSREKKESFPLTVTSAQKNPTAFYLCASSIEGNEQFFGPGTRLTVL.

V usage is TRBV6-1 and J usage is TRBJ1-2, with D tentatively TRBD1 (5 bases). The CDR3 totals 13 residues. Germline V gene lookup returns CDR1 MNHNS and CDR2 SASEGT. V was trimmed by 7 bases and J by 8 bases, leaving 17 bases between them. The CDR3 sequence: CASTRDAGGGYTF. CDR3 DNA sequence: TGTGCCAGCACTAGGGACGCCGGAGGCGGCTACACCTTC.

J is TRBJ2-7 and V is TRBV20-1; TRBD1 matches 8 bases. Germline loops: CDR1 DFQATT, CDR2 SNEGSKA (reference sequence). This CDR3 is built from 17 residues. The J segment lost 1 base and the V segment lost 3 bases, leaving 14 bases of the junction unmatched. In DNA, the CDR3 is TGCAGTGCTAGGGACGACAGGGGATCCTCCCTTTCCTACGAGCAGTACTTC. Its protein is CSARDDRGSSLSYEQYF.

The V and J genes are TRBV29-1 and TRBJ1-2, with D hard to call. V was shortened by 6 bases and J by 5 bases, with 10 bases between the two germline ends. Looked up from germline, CDR1 is SQVTM and CDR2 is ANQGSEA. The CDR3 runs to 11 residues. The CDR3 DNA reads as TGCAGCGTCGGGGATGAGTATGGCTACACCTTC. This sequence encodes CSVGDEYGYTF.

This rearrangement joins TRBV20-1 to TRBJ2-2, with no clear D. Between the trimmed V and J ends, which lost 3 bases and 8 bases, there was a span of 16 bases. The germline V gene encodes CDR1 DFQATT and CDR2 SNEGSKA (reference sequence). This CDR3 spans 14 amino acids. This CDR3 is CSARSWRHIGELFF. CDR3 in DNA: TGCAGTGCTAGGTCCTGGCGGCATATAGGGGAGCTGTTTTTT.

This clonotype was seen a handful of times. The V and J genes are TRBV5-8 and TRBJ1-6; D ambiguous. Germline CDR1 SGHTS, CDR2 YDEGEE. This CDR3 has 12 amino acids. Trimming stripped 4 bases from V and 13 bases from J, with 12 bases between. CDR3 residues: CASSVVPKPLHF. CDR3 coding DNA: TGTGCCAGCAGCGTGGTCCCAAAGCCCCTCCACTTT.

This clonotype was counted between two and nine times. This chain joins TRBV2 and TRBJ1-2; a possible D gene is TRBD1 (5 bases). With 6 bases removed from V and 3 bases from J, the gap between germline ends came to 14 bases. CDR1 SNHLY and CDR2 FYNNEI come from the germline V gene. The CDR3 has 14 residues. The CDR3 DNA sequence: TGTGCCAGCAGAGCCCGGGACTCCTACTATGGCTACACCTTC. It yields the protein CASRARDSYYGYTF.

The chain's CDR3 is CASTRDRVTYEQYF. CDR3 DNA sequence: TGTGCCAGCACCCGGGACAGGGTCACCTACGAGCAGTACTTC. V is TRBV2 and J is TRBJ2-7; the match to TRBD1 covers 9 bases. The J segment lost 2 bases and the V segment lost 7 bases, leaving 6 bases of the junction unmatched. The CDR3 runs 14 residues. CDR1 and CDR2 (germline): SNHLY, FYNNEI.

The chain links TRBV28 to TRBJ2-3, with 7 nucleotides matching TRBD2. Germline V lookup: CDR1 MDHEN, CDR2 SYDVKM. The V gene end was trimmed by 3 bases and the J gene end by 1 base; junction bases not matched to a gene: 7. This CDR3 is built from 16 residues. CDR3 in amino acids: CASSFLTLAGTDTQYF. The CDR3 DNA follows: TGTGCCAGCAGTTTTCTTACCCTAGCGGGCACAGATACGCAGTATTTT.

V is TRBV6-2 or TRBV6-3 and J is TRBJ1-1; 8 bases fit TRBD1. Trimming took 4 bases from V and 0 from J; bases not matched to a gene: 4. Germline CDR1 reads MNHEY; CDR2 reads SVGEGT. The CDR3 is 15 residues long. The DNA of the CDR3 is TGTGCCAGCAGTTCCCCCAGGGGGCTGAACACTGAAGCTTTCTTT. It translates to CASSSPRGLNTEAFF.

This clonotype was found a few times. The chain is built from TRBV27 and TRBJ1-1; no clear D. V was pared by 6 bases and J by 4 bases, with 9 bases between. The CDR3 consists of 12 residues. From germline, CDR1 is MNHEY and CDR2 SMNVEV (reference sequence). The CDR3 here is CASSTLGTEAFF. The CDR3 bases are TGTGCCAGCAGCACCCTGGGCACTGAAGCTTTCTTT.

The chain links TRBV20-1 to TRBJ1-1, with D unresolved. The CDR3 runs to 13 residues. Germline V gives CDR1 DFQATT, CDR2 SNEGSKA (reference sequence). The CDR3 region has the DNA TGCAGCGTTTTAGGCCAACGCATCACTGAAGCTTTCTTT. Translating it yields CSVLGQRITEAFF.

The chain is built from TRBV2 and TRBJ1-5; D is ambiguous. CDR3 length: 13 residues. V gave up 5 bases and J gave up 7 bases, with 12 bases separating them. In germline, CDR1 is SNHLY, CDR2 FYNNEI. CDR3 DNA sequence: TGTGCCAGCAGTAGTGGCATCGGGCAGCCCCAGCATTTT. Translation: CASSSGIGQPQHF.